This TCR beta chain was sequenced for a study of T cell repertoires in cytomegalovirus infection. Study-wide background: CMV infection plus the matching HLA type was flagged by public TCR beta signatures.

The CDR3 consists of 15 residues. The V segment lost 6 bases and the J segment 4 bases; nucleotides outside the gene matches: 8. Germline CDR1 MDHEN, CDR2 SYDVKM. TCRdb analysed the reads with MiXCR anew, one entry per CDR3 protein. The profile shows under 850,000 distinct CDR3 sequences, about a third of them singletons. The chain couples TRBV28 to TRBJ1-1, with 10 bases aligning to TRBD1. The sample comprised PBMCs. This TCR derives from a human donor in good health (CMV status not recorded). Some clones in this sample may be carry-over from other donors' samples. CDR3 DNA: TGTGCCAGCAGCTTGAAGGGACAGGGGTTCACTGAAGCTTTCTTT. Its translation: CASSLKGQGFTEAFF. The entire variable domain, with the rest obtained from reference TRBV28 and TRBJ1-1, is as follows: DVKVTQSSRYLVKRTGEKVFLECVQDMDHENMFWYRQDPGLGLRLIYFSYDVKMKEKGDIPEGYSVSREKKERFSLILESASTNQTSMYLCASSLKGQGFTEAFFGQGTRLTVV.